The T cell receptor beta chain described here comes from a study of OX40 agonist ivuxolimab in advanced cancers. In the study overall: Ivuxolimab was a fully human IgG2 agonistic monoclonal antibody targeting the costimulatory receptor OX40 (CD134). Intravenous ivuxolimab was administered to patients every 2 weeks at six dose levels: 0.01, 0.1, 0.3, 1.5, 3 and 10 mg/kg. Partial responses occurred in three dose-escalation patients: two with cutaneous melanoma and one with hepatocellular carcinoma. The monotherapy dose-escalation portion (N ≈ 50 patients) of the phase I ivuxolimab trial is reported in the paper. Among the roughly 52 dose-escalation patients, about 19 had hepatocellular carcinoma, approximately 15 melanoma, 9 renal cell carcinoma and 9 head and neck cancer. In the dose-escalation cohort, 65% to 90% of patients were male, and the mean age was around 60 years, with a range of roughly 20 to 79. Prior anti-PD-1, anti-PD-L1 or anti-CTLA-4 therapy was permitted, and checkpoint inhibitors had been received by around 40% of dose-escalation patients. Peripheral TCRbeta sequencing aimed to test whether ivuxolimab altered TCR sequence diversity and caused clonal T-cell expansion. Overall study outcomes, separate from this receptor: After ivuxolimab, CD8+ T cells had more expanded clones than CD4+ T cells on average. Antigen specificity was not determined for the clonally expanded peripheral T cells. Low levels of normalized T-cell clonal expansion were also shown by some nonresponding patients. In partial responders in the 0.1-3.0 mg/kg groups, normalized peripheral clonal expansion was found to be among the lowest, especially among CD8+ T cells. At doses from 0.1 to 3.0 mg/kg, clonal expansion was seen in both CD4+ and CD8+ blood T cells between baseline and week 6.

Patients with a history of autoimmune disease or receiving systemic immunosuppression were excluded from the trial. Peripheral blood for TCR sequencing was drawn from every dose cohort at baseline, at cycle 4 day 1 and at cycle 7 day 1. Samples came from an open-label, multicenter, first-in-human phase I dose-escalation trial of ivuxolimab. Adults with locally advanced or metastatic head and neck squamous cell, hepatocellular, melanoma or renal cell carcinoma were enrolled in the trial. Before TCR sequencing, CD4+ T cells and CD8+ T cells from peripheral blood were sorted into separate populations. Genomic DNA was extracted from sorted cells for sequencing of the TCRbeta CDR3 region. The immunoSEQ Assay was used to sequence the TCRbeta CDR3 regions. In its TCRdb copy, this immuneACCESS table keeps in-frame sequences only and misses some clones. Where compared with another copy, unresolved V genes explain less than half of these, and the others have no known cause. The sample table holds about 68,000 clones, of which more than 75% were seen once. Clones ranked in the top ten supply approximately 7% of the sample.

Between the V and J ends, shortened by 1 base and 6 bases respectively, the junction contains 12 bases. The germline V gene (reference sequence) specifies GTSNPN as CDR1 and SVGIG as CDR2. CDR3 length: 13 amino acids, cysteine to phenylalanine. The retained sequence is limited to the CDR3, 39 bases, with the frame set at the first base. This clone was detected once. The antigen it recognizes is unknown. Per-base quality was not reported, and no clone a single base away is much larger than it. Other nucleotide sequences in the sample specify the same CDR3. This TCR came from an adult with an advanced solid tumor such as melanoma, head and neck, liver or kidney cancer. This sequence uses TRBV30 and TRBJ1-2; the D gene is perhaps TRBD1, on 5 matching bases. Sequences were derived from CD4+ or CD8+ T cells sorted from blood, sampled in a trial of the OX40 agonist ivuxolimab. The nucleotide sequence reads TGTGCCTGGAGTGGGGGGGGGAGGAATGGCTACACCTTC. The encoded protein is CAWSGGGRNGYTF.